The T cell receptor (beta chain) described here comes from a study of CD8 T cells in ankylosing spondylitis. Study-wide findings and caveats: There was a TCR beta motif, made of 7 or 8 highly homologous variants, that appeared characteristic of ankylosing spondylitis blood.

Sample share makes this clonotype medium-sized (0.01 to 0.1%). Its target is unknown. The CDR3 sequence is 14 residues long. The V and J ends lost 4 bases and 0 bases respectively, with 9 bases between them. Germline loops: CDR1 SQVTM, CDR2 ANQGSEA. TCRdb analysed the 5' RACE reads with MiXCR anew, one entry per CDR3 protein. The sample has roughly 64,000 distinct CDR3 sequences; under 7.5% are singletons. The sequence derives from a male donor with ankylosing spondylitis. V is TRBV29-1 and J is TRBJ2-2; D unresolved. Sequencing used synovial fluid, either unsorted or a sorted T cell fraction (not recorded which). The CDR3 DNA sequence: TGCAGCGTTGCGGTTATTTCGAACACCGGGGAGCTGTTTTTT. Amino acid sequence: CSVAVISNTGELFF.